These 20 T cell receptor beta chains were sequenced from one sample in a study of blood T cell repertoires in COVID-19. Generated by immunoSEQ multiplex PCR, the TCRdb table keeps only in-frame clones and is missing some. The sample contains about 250,000 clones, roughly 88% of which appear only once. The source material was peripheral blood. The receptor source for this set is a woman younger than 45 with active or convalescent COVID-19.

The chain carries TRBV2 and TRBJ1-5; the match to TRBD1 covers 9 bases. The V gene's germline CDR1 is SNHLY and CDR2 FYNNEI. The CDR3 loop spans 13 amino acids. V lost 6 bases and J lost 7; bases outside the gene matches: 4. This CDR3 is CASSRQGGQPQHF. The CDR3 DNA follows: TGTGCCAGCAGCAGACAGGGGGGACAGCCCCAGCATTTT.

The chain uses TRBV7-2 and TRBJ2-3; a possible D gene is TRBD2 (5 bases). This CDR3 has 15 amino acids. The germline V and J ends were trimmed by 0 bases and 0 bases, with 7 bases remaining between them. Germline CDR1 is SGHTA and CDR2 is FQGNSA. CDR3: CASSLAERSTDTQYF. DNA of the CDR3: TGTGCCAGCAGCTTAGCGGAGCGGAGCACAGATACGCAGTATTTT.

V usage is TRBV6-5 and J usage is TRBJ2-7, with TRBD1 as a possible D gene (6 bases). Germline CDR1 MNHEY, CDR2 SVGAGI. Trimming left V 8 bases short and J 2 bases short, with 19 bases between. CDR3 size: 15 residues. This chain's CDR3 is CASAPTRQATYEQYF. The CDR3 DNA reads TGTGCCAGCGCCCCAACCCGACAGGCCACCTACGAGCAGTACTTC.

This chain joins TRBV9 and TRBJ2-2; TRBD2 aligns across 11 bases. CDR1 SGDLS and CDR2 YYNGEE come from the germline V gene. This CDR3 is 15 amino acids long. The V segment lost 4 bases and the J segment 1 base; nucleotides outside the gene matches: 0. CDR3 sequence (DNA): TGTGCCAGCAGCACTAGCGGGGGGAACACCGGGGAGCTGTTTTTT. Its translation: CASSTSGGNTGELFF.

This clone was seen a single time. DNA of the CDR3: TGTGCCATCAGTGAGTCCGCAACAGGGAACTATGGCTACACCTTC. As protein: CAISESATGNYGYTF. The chain uses TRBV10-3 and TRBJ1-2, with D possibly matching TRBD1 (6 bases). Looked up from germline, CDR1 is ENHRY and CDR2 is SYGVKD. V dropped 0 bases and J dropped 2 bases, with 10 bases sitting between them. The CDR3 totals 15 residues.

The chain joins TRBV5-1 to TRBJ2-7; D is possibly TRBD2 (5 bases). The CDR3 runs 16 residues. V was pared by 0 bases and J by 4 bases, with 17 bases between. Germline CDR1 is SGHRS and CDR2 is YFSETQ. CDR3 protein: CASSLGRPAGGYEQYF. In DNA form, the CDR3 reads TGCGCCAGCAGCTTGGGGAGGCCAGCCGGTGGTTACGAGCAGTACTTC.

The chain joins TRBV4-3 to TRBJ1-4; no clear D gene. Germline V lookup: CDR1 LGHNA, CDR2 YSLEER. The CDR3 contains 14 residues. The V and J ends lost 3 bases and 0 bases respectively, with 5 bases between them. CDR3 DNA: TGCGCCAGCAGCCATGAGGCAACTAATGAAAAACTGTTTTTT. Translated, it gives CASSHEATNEKLFF.

The gene calls are TRBV15 and TRBJ2-3; perhaps TRBD1 as D (6 bases). The CDR3 is 15 amino acids. V gave up 1 base and J gave up 8 bases, with 16 bases separating them. Germline V gene data show CDR1 as LNHNV and CDR2 as YYDKDF (reference sequence). The CDR3 DNA follows: TGTGCCACCAGCAGAGCGGACAGCCGGGCGGCTACGCAGTATTTT. As protein: CATSRADSRAATQYF.

The V and J genes are TRBV3-1 (or the pseudogene TRBV3-2) and TRBJ2-3; tentatively, D is TRBD1 (5 bases). The CDR3 is 17 amino acids. Germline CDR1 and CDR2: LGHDT and YNNKEL (reference sequence). Between the trimmed V and J ends, which lost 0 bases and 0 bases, there was a span of 13 bases. CDR3 nucleotides: TGTGCCAGCAGCCAAGATTTGGGGCGCTCTAGCACAGATACGCAGTATTTT. Translation gives CASSQDLGRSSTDTQYF.

The chain recombines TRBV9 with TRBJ2-7, with a weak D call TRBD2 (7 bases). V gave up 0 bases and J gave up 4 bases, with 26 bases separating them. The CDR3 is 19 amino acids. Looked up from germline, CDR1 is SGDLS and CDR2 is YYNGEE. The CDR3 DNA follows: TGTGCCAGCAGCGTAGAGGGGGGGCCTTTACTCCAACCCATTTACGAGCAGTACTTC. It yields the protein CASSVEGGPLLQPIYEQYF.

The genes are TRBV9 and TRBJ1-1; D not certain. This CDR3 has 15 residues. CDR1 and CDR2 (germline): SGDLS, YYNGEE. V was cut by 4 bases and J by 0 bases, with 13 bases left in between. The CDR3 loop is CASSPKTGMNTEAFF. The CDR3 DNA follows: TGTGCCAGCAGCCCCAAGACGGGGATGAACACTGAAGCTTTCTTT.

The CDR3 here is CASSRGQVPFGEAFF. The CDR3 DNA is TGTGCCAGCTCACGAGGACAGGTCCCCTTCGGCGAAGCTTTCTTT. The gene calls are TRBV18 and TRBJ1-1; 7 bases agree with TRBD1. Germline loops: CDR1 KGHSH, CDR2 LQKENI. The CDR3 runs 15 residues. Unmatched junction bases numbered 13, after V lost 4 bases and J lost 8 bases.

The genes are TRBV4-1 and TRBJ1-2; the match to TRBD1 covers 10 bases. Per the germline V gene, CDR1 is MGHRA and CDR2 is YSYEKL. Germline trimming cut 4 bases from V and 7 bases from J; bases unmatched to any gene: 12. The CDR3 sequence is 16 residues long. CDR3 in amino acids: CASSPTPTGQGSGYTF. The CDR3 DNA is TGCGCCAGCAGCCCGACCCCAACGGGACAGGGGAGTGGCTACACCTTC.

With regard to this clone: Mismatch with germline at one junction end may stem from a read error. This chain's CDR3 is CASSQGWGTGVENQYF. The CDR3 DNA reads as TGCGCCAGCAGCCAAGGATGGGGGACAGGGGTAGAGAACCAGTACTTC. The V call is TRBV4-1, the J call TRBJ2-5; 10 bases agree with TRBD1. Germline V CDR1 and CDR2: MGHRA, YSYEKL. The CDR3 spans 16 residues.

The sample holds a few counts of this clone. V gene TRBV4-2 combines with J gene TRBJ1-5; D gene ambiguous. The germline V and J ends were trimmed by 4 bases and 0 bases, with 10 bases remaining between them. The CDR3 runs to 15 residues. Germline V gene lookup returns CDR1 LGHNA and CDR2 YNFKEQ. In DNA, the CDR3 is TGTGCCAGCAGCCCGCGGTTTCATAGCAATCAGCCCCAGCATTTT. It yields the protein CASSPRFHSNQPQHF.

The chain carries TRBV7-3 and TRBJ1-1; no definite D call. The CDR3 consists of 13 residues. The germline V gene has CDR1 SGHTA and CDR2 FQGTGA. Trimming stripped 2 bases from V and 3 bases from J, with 7 bases between. DNA of the CDR3: TGTGCCAGCAGCTTACGGCGGGACACTGAAGCTTTCTTT. Its protein product is CASSLRRDTEAFF.

The J gene is TRBJ1-4, the V gene TRBV7-2, with D unresolved. Germline V gene sequence: CDR1 SGHTA, CDR2 FQGNSA. The CDR3 loop spans 15 amino acids. Trimming pared 3 bases from V and 4 bases from J, leaving 12 bases between. Here the CDR3 reads CASSLNLAYNEKLFF. CDR3 DNA sequence: TGTGCCAGCAGCTTGAACCTGGCTTATAATGAAAAACTGTTTTTT.

This chain uses TRBV4-2 with TRBJ1-5, with TRBD1 matching 7 bases. Unmatched junction bases numbered 12, after V lost 2 bases and J lost 11 bases. The CDR3 spans 15 residues. Germline V gene sequence: CDR1 LGHNA, CDR2 YNFKEQ. The CDR3 loop reads CASSQQTGTAESQHF. The CDR3 DNA is TGTGCCAGCAGCCAACAAACCGGGACAGCCGAGTCCCAGCATTTT.

The chain combines TRBV28 with TRBJ1-1, with TRBD1 identical over 8 bases. Trimming removed 6 bases from V and 7 bases from J; junction bases left unmatched: 4. This CDR3 contains 12 residues. The germline gives CDR1 MDHEN, CDR2 SYDVKM. The CDR3 spells CASRYDRGEAFF. The CDR3 region has the DNA TGTGCCAGCAGATACGACAGGGGTGAAGCTTTCTTT.

The chain employs TRBV4-3 and TRBJ1-2, with 7 bases identical to TRBD1. This CDR3 contains 15 residues. Germline CDR1 is LGHNA and CDR2 is YSLEER. V shed 4 bases and J 6 bases; nucleotides not matched to a gene: 11. CDR3 region: CASSLEQGSSDGYTF. The CDR3 DNA reads TGCGCCAGCAGCCTCGAACAGGGGTCGTCGGATGGCTACACCTTC.